This T cell receptor (beta chain) originates from a study of PD-1 blockade in classical Hodgkin lymphoma. Notes on the study in general: Before treatment, TCR diversity in newly diagnosed patients was reportedly lower than in healthy donors. The baseline diversity of complete responders showed similarity to that of newly diagnosed patients.

CDR3 length equals 15 residues. The germline V gene has CDR1 MDHEN and CDR2 SYDVKM. V lost 8 bases to trimming and J lost 3 bases; unmatched junction nucleotides: 10. With regard to this clone: Its target is unknown.

Time point described: cycle 4 day 1 (C4D1), after more than five weeks of nivolumab. Brentuximab vedotin exposure varied among the patients, all of whom had relapsed after autologous stem cell transplantation. After thawing, PBMCs were subjected to magnetic negative selection to isolate CD8+ T cells. Complete response, partial response or progressive disease constituted the best response categories observed. Sequencing used immunoSEQ multiplex PCR; TCRdb keeps in-frame clones, though not all of them. Among some 2,500 clones listed, 60% to 65% were seen once. This sequence joins TRBV28 and TRBJ2-1, with 7 bases lining up with TRBD1. The receptor's source is a human donor with classical Hodgkin lymphoma. The material was CD8+ T cells from blood, obtained before the fourth cycle of nivolumab. CDR3 loop: CASYPNRDSYNEQFF. The CDR3 bases are TGTGCCAGCTACCCGAACCGGGACAGCTACAATGAGCAGTTCTTC.